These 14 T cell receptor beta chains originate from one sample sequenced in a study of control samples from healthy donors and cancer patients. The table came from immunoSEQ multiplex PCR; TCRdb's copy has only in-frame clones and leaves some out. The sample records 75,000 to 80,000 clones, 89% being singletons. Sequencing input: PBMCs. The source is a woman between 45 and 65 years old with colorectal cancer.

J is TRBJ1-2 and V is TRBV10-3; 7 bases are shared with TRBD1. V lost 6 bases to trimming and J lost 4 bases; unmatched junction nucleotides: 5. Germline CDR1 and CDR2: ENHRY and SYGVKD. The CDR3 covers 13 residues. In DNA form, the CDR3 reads TGTGCCATCAGCGGCGGGACAGTCTATGGCTACACCTTC. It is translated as CAISGGTVYGYTF.

Here the CDR3 reads CASSRTGLQETQYF. The DNA for the CDR3 is TGTGCCAGCTCCCGGACAGGGCTACAAGAGACCCAGTACTTC. The chain couples TRBV18 to TRBJ2-5; 8 nucleotides match TRBD1. V shed 6 bases and J 2 bases; nucleotides not matched to a gene: 5. In germline, CDR1 is KGHSH, CDR2 LQKENI. CDR3 length equals 14 residues.

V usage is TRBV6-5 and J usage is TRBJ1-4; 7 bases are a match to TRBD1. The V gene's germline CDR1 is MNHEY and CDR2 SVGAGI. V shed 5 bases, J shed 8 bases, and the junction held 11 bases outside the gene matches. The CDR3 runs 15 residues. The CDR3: CASSPPGTAEEKLFF. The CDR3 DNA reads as TGTGCCAGCAGTCCCCCGGGGACAGCCGAGGAAAAACTGTTTTTT.

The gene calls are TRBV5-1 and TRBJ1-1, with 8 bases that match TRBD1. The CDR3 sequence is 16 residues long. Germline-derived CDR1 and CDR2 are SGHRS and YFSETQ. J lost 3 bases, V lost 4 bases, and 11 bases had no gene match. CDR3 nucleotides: TGCGCCAGCAGCCCAGGGACAGGCCGGGAGGACACTGAAGCTTTCTTT. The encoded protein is CASSPGTGREDTEAFF.

CDR3 sequence: CASSLGAGGRETQYF. The CDR3 region has the DNA TGTGCCAGCAGTTTAGGAGCGGGGGGGCGAGAGACCCAGTACTTC. This chain joins TRBV27 and TRBJ2-5, with 10 bases matching TRBD2. In germline, CDR1 is MNHEY, CDR2 SMNVEV (reference sequence). J was trimmed by 4 bases and V by 2 bases; bases with no gene match: 4. The CDR3 contains 15 residues.

In DNA form, the CDR3 reads TGTGCCAGCAGCTTACGGGGGGAGCCCTACGAGCAGTACGTC. Its protein product is CASSLRGEPYEQYV. This chain links TRBV5-6 with TRBJ2-7; 7 positions agree with TRBD2. The V segment lost 2 bases and the J segment 2 bases; nucleotides outside the gene matches: 4. The CDR3 spans 14 residues. Germline CDR1 reads SGHDT; CDR2 reads YYEEEE.

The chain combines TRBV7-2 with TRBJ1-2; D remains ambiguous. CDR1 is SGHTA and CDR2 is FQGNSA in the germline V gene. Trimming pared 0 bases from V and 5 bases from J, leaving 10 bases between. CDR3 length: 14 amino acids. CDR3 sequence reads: CASSLADGLYGYTF. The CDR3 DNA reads TGTGCCAGCAGCTTAGCGGATGGCCTTTATGGCTACACCTTC.

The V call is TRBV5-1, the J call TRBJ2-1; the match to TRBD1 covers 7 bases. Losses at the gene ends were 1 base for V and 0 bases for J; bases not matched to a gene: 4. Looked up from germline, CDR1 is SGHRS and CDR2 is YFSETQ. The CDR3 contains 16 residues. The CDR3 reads CASSLRGPSSYNEQFF. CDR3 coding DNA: TGCGCCAGCAGCTTGAGGGGGCCTAGCTCCTACAATGAGCAGTTCTTC.

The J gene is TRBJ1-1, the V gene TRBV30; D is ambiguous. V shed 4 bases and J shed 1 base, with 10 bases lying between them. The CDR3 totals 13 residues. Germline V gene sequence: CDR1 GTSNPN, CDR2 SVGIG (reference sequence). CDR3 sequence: CAWTRGGNTEAFF. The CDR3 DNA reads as TGTGCCTGGACGAGAGGAGGGAACACTGAAGCTTTCTTT.

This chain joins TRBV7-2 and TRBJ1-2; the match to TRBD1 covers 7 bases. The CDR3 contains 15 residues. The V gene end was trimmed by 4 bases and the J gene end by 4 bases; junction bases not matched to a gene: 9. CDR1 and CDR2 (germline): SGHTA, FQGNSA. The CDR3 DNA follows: TGTGCCAGCAGCTACCCAGGGGGGGTCGGCTATGGCTACACCTTC. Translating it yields CASSYPGGVGYGYTF.

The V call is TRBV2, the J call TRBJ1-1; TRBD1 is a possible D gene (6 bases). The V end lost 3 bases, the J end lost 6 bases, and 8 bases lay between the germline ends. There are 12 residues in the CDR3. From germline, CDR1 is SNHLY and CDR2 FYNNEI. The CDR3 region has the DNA TGTGCCAGCAGTGAGGGACAAGCTGAAGCTTTCTTT. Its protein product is CASSEGQAEAFF. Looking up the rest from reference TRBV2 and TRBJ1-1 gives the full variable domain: EPEVTQTPSHQVTQMGQEVILRCVPISNHLYFYWYRQILGQKVEFLVSFYNNEISEKSEIFDDQFSVERPDGSNFTLKIRSTKLEDSAMYFCASSEGQAEAFFGQGTRLTVV.

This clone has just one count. DNA of the CDR3: TGTGCCAGCAGCCCGTACAGGGGGCCGAACACTGAAGCTTTCTTT. This translates into CASSPYRGPNTEAFF. J is TRBJ1-1 and V is TRBV7-7, with 9 bases identical to TRBD1. There are 15 residues in the CDR3. V was pared by 5 bases and J by 1 base, with 5 bases of the junction left unmatched. Germline loops: CDR1 SSHAT, CDR2 FNYEAQ (reference sequence).

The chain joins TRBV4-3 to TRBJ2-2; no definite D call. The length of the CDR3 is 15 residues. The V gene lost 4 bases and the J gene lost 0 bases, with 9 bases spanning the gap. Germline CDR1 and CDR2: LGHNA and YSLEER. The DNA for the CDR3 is TGCGCCAGCAGCCGCAGCATTACGAACACCGGGGAGCTGTTTTTT. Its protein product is CASSRSITNTGELFF.

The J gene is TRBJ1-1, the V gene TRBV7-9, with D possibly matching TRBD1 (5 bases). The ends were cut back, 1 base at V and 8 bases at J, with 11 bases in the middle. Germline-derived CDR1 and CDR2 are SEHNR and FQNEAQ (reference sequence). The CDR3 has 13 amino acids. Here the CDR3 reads CASSLGQGMEAFF. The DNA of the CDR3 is TGTGCCAGCAGCTTAGGGCAGGGAATGGAAGCTTTCTTT.